These 3 T cell receptor beta chains were all obtained from the same sample, sequenced in a study of blood T cell repertoires in COVID-19. Only in-frame clones appear in the TCRdb table, and some are missing; sequencing was by immunoSEQ multiplex PCR. The table lists approximately 220,000 clones, roughly 80% of them singletons. Sequenced input: peripheral blood. Source of these receptors: a woman aged 55-70 years with acute or convalescent COVID-19.

The chain employs TRBV19 and TRBJ1-3; the D is unclear. The length of the CDR3 is 13 residues. CDR1 and CDR2 from the germline V gene are LNHDA and SQIVND (reference sequence). V lost 6 bases and J 0 bases, leaving 6 bases between the germline ends. The chain's CDR3 is CASSPFSGNTIYF. The CDR3, as DNA: TGTGCCAGTAGCCCTTTCTCTGGAAACACCATATATTTT.

The V gene is TRBV27, the J gene TRBJ2-3; 13 nucleotides match TRBD2. Germline CDR1 is MNHEY and CDR2 is SMNVEV (reference sequence). The CDR3 contains 18 residues. The J segment lost 2 bases and the V segment lost 5 bases, leaving 10 bases of the junction unmatched. The CDR3 nucleotides are TGTGCCAGCAGTCCCGCTAGACTAGCGGGGGGATCCACAGATACGCAGTATTTT. As protein: CASSPARLAGGSTDTQYF.

V and J are TRBV21-1 and TRBJ2-2; the table's TRBD1 call for D was not verified on the DNA. TRBV21-1 is a pseudogene segment. The CDR3 runs to 12 residues. Written as DNA, the CDR3 is TGTGCCAGCGGCCCGAACACCGGGGAGCTGTTTTTT. Its protein is CASGPNTGELFF.